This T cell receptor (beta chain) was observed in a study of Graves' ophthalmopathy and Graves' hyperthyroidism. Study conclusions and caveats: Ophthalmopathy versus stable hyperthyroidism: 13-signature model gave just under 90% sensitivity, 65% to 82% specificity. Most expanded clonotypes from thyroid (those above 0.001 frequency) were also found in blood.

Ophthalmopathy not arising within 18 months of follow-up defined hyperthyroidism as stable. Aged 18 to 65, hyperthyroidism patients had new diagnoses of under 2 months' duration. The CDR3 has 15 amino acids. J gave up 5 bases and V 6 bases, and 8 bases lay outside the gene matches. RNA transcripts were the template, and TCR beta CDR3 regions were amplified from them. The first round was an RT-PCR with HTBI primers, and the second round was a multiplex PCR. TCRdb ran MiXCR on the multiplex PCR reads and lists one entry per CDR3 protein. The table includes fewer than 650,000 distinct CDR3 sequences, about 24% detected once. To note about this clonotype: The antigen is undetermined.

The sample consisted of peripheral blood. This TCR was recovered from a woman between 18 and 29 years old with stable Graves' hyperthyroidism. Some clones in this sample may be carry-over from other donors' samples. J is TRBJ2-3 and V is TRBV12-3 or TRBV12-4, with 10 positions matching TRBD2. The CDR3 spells CASSAGTSELDTQYF. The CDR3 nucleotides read TGTGCCAGCAGCGCGGGGACTAGCGAATTAGATACGCAGTATTTT.